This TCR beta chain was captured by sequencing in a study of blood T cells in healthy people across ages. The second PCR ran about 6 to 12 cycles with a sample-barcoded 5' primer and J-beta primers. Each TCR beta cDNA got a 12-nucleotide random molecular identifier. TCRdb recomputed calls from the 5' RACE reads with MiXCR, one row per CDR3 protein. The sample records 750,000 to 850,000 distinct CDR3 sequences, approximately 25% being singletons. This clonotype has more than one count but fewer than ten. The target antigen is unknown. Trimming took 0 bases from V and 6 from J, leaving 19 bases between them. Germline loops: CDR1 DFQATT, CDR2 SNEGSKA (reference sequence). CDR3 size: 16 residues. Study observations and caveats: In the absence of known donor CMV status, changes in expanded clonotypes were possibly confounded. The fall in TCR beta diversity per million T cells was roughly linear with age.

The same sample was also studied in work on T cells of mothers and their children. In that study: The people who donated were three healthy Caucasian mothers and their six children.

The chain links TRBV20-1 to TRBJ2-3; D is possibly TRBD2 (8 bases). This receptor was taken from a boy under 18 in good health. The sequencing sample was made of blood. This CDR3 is CSARDGVGGGGDTQYF. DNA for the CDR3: TGCAGTGCTAGAGATGGTGTAGGGGGCGGGGGGGATACGCAGTATTTT.